This T cell receptor (beta chain) came from a study of cytotoxic CD8 clonotypes in ibrutinib-treated CLL. Study-wide context: After a median of about six years, about 15 patients stayed remitted and 12 progressed; responses had been partial in some 25 and complete in 2. When averaged across all of the samples, the counts came to roughly 240,000 productive templates and about 100,000 productive rearrangements.

TCRdb's copy holds only in-frame clones and misses some; the assay was immunoSEQ multiplex PCR. The sample consists of about 15,000 clones, roughly four fifths of them appearing once. TCR beta libraries used around 2.2 micrograms of DNA from cryopreserved PBMCs. Turning to this clone: Its specificity is not known.

Overall study results and limits: Pretreatment clonality was elevated relative to age-matched healthy donors and paralleled circulating CD8+ T-cell counts.

Trimming removed 5 bases at V and 7 bases at J, with 11 bases between. Germline CDR1 reads SGHTA; CDR2 reads FQGTGA. The CDR3 has 12 amino acids. The sample consisted of PBMCs, taken before ibrutinib treatment. The rearrangement uses TRBV7-3 and TRBJ2-5; D gene unclear. This receptor was identified in a human donor with chronic lymphocytic leukemia. The DNA for the CDR3 is TGTGCCAGCAGCGGATTTCTTGGGACCCAGTACTTC. This encodes CASSGFLGTQYF. The full variable domain, completed using reference TRBV7-3 and TRBJ2-5, is GAGVSQTPSNKVTEKGKYVELRCDPISGHTALYWYRQSLGQGPEFLIYFQGTGAADDSGLPNDRFFAVRPEGSVSTLKIQRTERGDSAVYLCASSGFLGTQYFGPGTRLLVL.